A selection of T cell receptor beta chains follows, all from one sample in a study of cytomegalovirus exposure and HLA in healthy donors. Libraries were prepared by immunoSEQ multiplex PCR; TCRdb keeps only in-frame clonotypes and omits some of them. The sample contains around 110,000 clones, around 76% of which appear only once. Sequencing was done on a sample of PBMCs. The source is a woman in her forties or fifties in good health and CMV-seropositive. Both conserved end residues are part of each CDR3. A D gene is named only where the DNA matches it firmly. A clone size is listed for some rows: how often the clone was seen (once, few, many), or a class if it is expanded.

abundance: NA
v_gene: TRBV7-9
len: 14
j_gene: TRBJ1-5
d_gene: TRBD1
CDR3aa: CASSPTGDNLPQHF
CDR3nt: TGTGCCAGCAGCCCTACAGGGGACAATCTGCCCCAGCATTTT

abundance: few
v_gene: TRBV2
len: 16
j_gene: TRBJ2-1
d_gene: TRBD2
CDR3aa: CASSLSGGAYYNEQFF
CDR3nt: TGTGCCAGCAGTTTATCCGGGGGGGCTTACTACAATGAGCAGTTCTTC

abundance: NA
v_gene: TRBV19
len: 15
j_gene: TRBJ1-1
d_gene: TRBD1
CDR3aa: CASRITGQGGTEAFF
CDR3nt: TGTGCCAGTAGAATTACGGGACAGGGGGGCACTGAAGCTTTCTTT

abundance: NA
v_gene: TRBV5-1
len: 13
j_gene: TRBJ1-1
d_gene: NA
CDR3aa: CASSAAPNTEAFF
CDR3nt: TGCGCCAGCAGCGCGGCTCCGAACACTGAAGCTTTCTTT

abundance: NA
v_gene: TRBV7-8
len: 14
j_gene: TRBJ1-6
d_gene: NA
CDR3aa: CASSITGDNSPLHF
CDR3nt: TGTGCCAGCAGCATCACAGGTGATAATTCACCCCTCCACTTT

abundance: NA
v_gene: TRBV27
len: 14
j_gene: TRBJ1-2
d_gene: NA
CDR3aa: CASSGQEGGPGYTF
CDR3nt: TGTGCCAGCAGTGGCCAGGAGGGAGGCCCGGGCTACACCTTC

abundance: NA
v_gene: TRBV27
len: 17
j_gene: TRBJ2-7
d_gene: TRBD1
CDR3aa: CASRPNAGTGGRYEQYF
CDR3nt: TGTGCCAGCAGACCAAACGCCGGGACAGGGGGCCGGTACGAGCAGTACTTC

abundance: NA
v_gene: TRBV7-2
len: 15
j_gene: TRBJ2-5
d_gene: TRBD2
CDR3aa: CASSLEGLAGETQYF
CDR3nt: TGTGCCAGCAGCTTAGAGGGACTAGCGGGAGAGACCCAGTACTTC

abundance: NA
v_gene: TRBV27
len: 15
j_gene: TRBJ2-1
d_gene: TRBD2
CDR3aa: CASSPGTSGRNEQFF
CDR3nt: TGTGCCAGCAGCCCCGGGACTAGCGGTAGGAATGAGCAGTTCTTC

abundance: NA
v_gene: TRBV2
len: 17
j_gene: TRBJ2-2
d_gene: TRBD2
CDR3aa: CASSDIGGVANTGELFF
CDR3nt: TGTGCCAGCAGTGATATTGGGGGGGTAGCGAACACCGGGGAGCTGTTTTTT

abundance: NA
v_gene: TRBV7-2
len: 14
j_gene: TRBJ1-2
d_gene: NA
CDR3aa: CASSLDRGDYGYTF
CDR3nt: TGTGCCAGCAGCCTCGACCGCGGTGACTATGGCTACACCTTC

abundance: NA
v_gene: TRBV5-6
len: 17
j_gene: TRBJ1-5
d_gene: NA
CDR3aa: CASSLFLQGRSNQPQHF
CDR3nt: TGTGCCAGCAGCTTGTTTCTACAGGGTAGGAGCAATCAGCCCCAGCATTTT

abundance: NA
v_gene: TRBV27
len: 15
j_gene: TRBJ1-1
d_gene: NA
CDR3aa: CASSFIQGKNTEAFF
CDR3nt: TGTGCCAGCAGTTTCATACAGGGAAAGAACACTGAAGCTTTCTTT

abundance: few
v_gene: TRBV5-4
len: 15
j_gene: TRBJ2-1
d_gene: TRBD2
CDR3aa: CASSLGTSGGGRRFF
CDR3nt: TGTGCCAGCAGCCTTGGGACTAGCGGGGGCGGGAGGAGGTTCTTC

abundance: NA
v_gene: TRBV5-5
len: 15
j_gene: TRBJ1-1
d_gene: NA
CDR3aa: CASSLSAGAYTEAFF
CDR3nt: TGTGCCAGCAGCTTGAGTGCAGGGGCTTACACTGAAGCTTTCTTT

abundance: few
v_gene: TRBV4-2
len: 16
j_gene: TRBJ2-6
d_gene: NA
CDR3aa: CASSRRSQTGANVLTF
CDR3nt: TGTGCCAGCAGCCGTCGGAGTCAGACTGGGGCCAACGTCCTGACTTTC

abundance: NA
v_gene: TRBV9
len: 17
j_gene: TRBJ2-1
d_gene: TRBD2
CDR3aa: CASSALELAGGYNEQFF
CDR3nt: TGTGCCAGCAGCGCCCTAGAACTAGCGGGGGGGTACAATGAGCAGTTCTTC

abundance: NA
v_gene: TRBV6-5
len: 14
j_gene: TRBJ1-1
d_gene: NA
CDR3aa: CASSYSRVNTEAFF
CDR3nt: TGTGCCAGCAGTTACTCCCGGGTGAACACTGAAGCTTTCTTT

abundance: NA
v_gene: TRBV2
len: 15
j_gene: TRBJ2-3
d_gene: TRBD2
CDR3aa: CASSAWRGGTDTQYF
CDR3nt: TGTGCCAGCAGTGCATGGCGGGGGGGCACAGATACGCAGTATTTT

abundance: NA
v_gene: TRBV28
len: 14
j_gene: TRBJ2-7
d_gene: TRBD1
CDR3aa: CASSRTGATYEQYF
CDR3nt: TGTGCCAGCAGTCGGACAGGGGCCACTTACGAGCAGTACTTC

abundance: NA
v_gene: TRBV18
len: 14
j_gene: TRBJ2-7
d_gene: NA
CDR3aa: CASSPRTRSYEQYF
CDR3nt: TGTGCCAGCTCACCACGCACGCGCTCCTACGAGCAGTACTTC

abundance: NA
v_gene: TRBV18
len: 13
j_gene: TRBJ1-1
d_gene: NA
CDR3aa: CASSPQGNTEAFF
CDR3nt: TGTGCCAGCTCACCCCAGGGGAACACTGAAGCTTTCTTT

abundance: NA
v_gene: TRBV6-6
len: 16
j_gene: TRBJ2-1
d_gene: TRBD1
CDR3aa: CASSPKGQGGYNEQFF
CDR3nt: TGTGCCAGCAGTCCCAAGGGACAGGGAGGCTACAATGAGCAGTTCTTC

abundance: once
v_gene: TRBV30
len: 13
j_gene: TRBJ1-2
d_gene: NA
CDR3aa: CAWQVLLNYGYTF
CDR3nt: TGTGCCTGGCAGGTACTTCTTAACTATGGCTACACCTTC

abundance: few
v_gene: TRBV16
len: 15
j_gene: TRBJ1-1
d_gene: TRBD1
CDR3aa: CASSRTGLGETEAFF
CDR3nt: TGTGCCAGCAGCCGGACAGGGCTAGGGGAGACTGAAGCTTTCTTT

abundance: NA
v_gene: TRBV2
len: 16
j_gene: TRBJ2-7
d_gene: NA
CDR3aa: CASIIRGGPSSYEQHF
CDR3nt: TGTGCCAGCATCATAAGGGGGGGCCCGAGCTCCTACGAGCAGCACTTC

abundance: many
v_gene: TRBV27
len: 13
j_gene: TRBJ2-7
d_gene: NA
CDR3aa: CASREVGNYEQYF
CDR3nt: TGTGCCAGCAGAGAGGTCGGGAACTACGAGCAGTACTTC

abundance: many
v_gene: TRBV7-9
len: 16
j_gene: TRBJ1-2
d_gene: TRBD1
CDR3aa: CASSLAAQGAFYGYTF
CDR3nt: TGTGCCAGCAGCTTAGCGGCGCAGGGGGCCTTCTATGGCTACACCTTC

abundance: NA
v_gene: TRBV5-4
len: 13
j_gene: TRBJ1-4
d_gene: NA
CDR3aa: CASSFKSNEKLFF
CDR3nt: TGTGCCAGCAGCTTTAAGAGTAATGAAAAACTGTTTTTT

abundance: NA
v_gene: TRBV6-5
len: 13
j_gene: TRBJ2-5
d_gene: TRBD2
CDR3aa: CASRIGGAETQYF
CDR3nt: TGTGCCAGCCGAATCGGGGGGGCAGAGACCCAGTACTTC

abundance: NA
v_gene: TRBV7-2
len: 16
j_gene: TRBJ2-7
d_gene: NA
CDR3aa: CASSTAVARLRDEQYF
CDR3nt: TGTGCCAGCAGCACCGCCGTAGCGCGACTTCGGGACGAGCAGTACTTC

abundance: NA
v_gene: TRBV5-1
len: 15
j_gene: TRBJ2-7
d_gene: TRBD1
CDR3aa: CASSLFDRVSYEQYF
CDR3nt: TGCGCCAGCAGCTTGTTTGACAGGGTCTCCTACGAGCAGTACTTC

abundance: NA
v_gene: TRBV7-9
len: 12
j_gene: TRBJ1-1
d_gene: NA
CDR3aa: CSSSRVPGEAFF
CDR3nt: TGTTCCAGCAGCCGGGTTCCAGGGGAAGCTTTCTTT

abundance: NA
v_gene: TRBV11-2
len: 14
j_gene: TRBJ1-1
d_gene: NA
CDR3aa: CASSLDAGTSAAFF
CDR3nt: TGTGCCAGCAGCTTAGATGCGGGGACCTCAGCAGCTTTCTTT

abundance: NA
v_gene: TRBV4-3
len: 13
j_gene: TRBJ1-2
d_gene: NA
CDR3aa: CASSQDVQYGYTF
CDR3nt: TGCGCCAGCAGCCAAGATGTTCAGTATGGCTACACCTTC

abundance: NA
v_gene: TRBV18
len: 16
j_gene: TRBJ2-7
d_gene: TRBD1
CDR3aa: CASSPARGTGSYEQYF
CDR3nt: TGTGCCAGCTCACCAGCTCGTGGGACAGGCTCCTACGAGCAGTACTTC

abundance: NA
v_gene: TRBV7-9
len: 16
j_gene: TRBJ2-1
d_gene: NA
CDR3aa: CASSLILVEGDNEQFF
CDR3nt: TGTGCCAGCAGCTTAATTCTGGTAGAGGGCGACAATGAGCAGTTCTTC

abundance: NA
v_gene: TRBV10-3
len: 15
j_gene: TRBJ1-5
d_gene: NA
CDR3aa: CAISPDRTSNQPQHF
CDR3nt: TGTGCCATCAGCCCTGACAGAACTAGCAATCAGCCCCAGCATTTT

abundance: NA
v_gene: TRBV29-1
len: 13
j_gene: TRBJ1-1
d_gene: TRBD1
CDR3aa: CSVVKGGDTEAFF
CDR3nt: TGCAGCGTTGTGAAAGGGGGCGACACTGAAGCTTTCTTT

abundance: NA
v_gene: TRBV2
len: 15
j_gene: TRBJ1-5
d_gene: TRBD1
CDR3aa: CASRPGTVGNQPQHF
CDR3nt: TGTGCCAGCAGGCCCGGGACAGTCGGCAATCAGCCCCAGCATTTT

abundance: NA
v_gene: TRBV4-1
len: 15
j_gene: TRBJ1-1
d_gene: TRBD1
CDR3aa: CASRPTGGHDTEAFF
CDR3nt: TGCGCCAGCAGACCTACAGGGGGCCATGACACTGAAGCTTTCTTT

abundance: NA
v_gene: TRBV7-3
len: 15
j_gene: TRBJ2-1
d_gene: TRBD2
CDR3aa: CASSLNGGAPNEQFF
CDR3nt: TGTGCCAGCAGCTTAAACGGGGGGGCCCCCAATGAGCAGTTCTTC

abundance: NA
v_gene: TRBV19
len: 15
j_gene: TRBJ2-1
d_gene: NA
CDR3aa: CASSIGASSYNEQFF
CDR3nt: TGTGCCAGTAGTATAGGGGCCTCCTCCTACAATGAGCAGTTCTTC